Below, one T cell receptor (beta chain) is given with its context. Its antigen is unknown. This entry comes from a study of T cell repertoires in ileal Crohn's disease. Study-wide context: Surgery for a complication: stricturing in roughly 61%, penetrating in approximately 40%. Around 500 nanograms of biopsy DNA per sample underwent TCRB immunosequencing. Study-level findings and limits: Compared with non-smokers, active smokers at surgery showed more clonal expansions.

This sample's time point: inflamed ileum from the surgical specimen. The data were produced by immunoSEQ multiplex PCR, yet TCRdb's version contains in-frame clones alone and is incomplete. The table has roughly 15,000 clones, around 76% seen once. Germline V lookup: CDR1 LNHDA, CDR2 SQIVND (reference sequence). The V gene lost 0 bases and the J gene lost 6 bases, with 11 bases spanning the gap. The CDR3 spans 15 residues. This TCR derives from an adult with Crohn's disease. Sample: ileal tissue. The chain couples TRBV19 to TRBJ2-2, with D perhaps matching TRBD1 (6 bases). The CDR3: CASSIDPGASGELFF. The CDR3 DNA is TGTGCCAGTAGTATAGATCCAGGGGCTTCCGGGGAGCTGTTTTTT.